These T cell receptor beta chains were read from a single sample in a study of T cells after posttransplantation cyclophosphamide. Sequencing was performed with immunoSEQ multiplex PCR; in TCRdb, only in-frame clones are kept and a portion is missing. This sample has roughly 3,400 clones; about 95% occur once, and the top ten carry more than 0.9%. The sequenced sample was naive CD8+ T cells sorted from PBMCs. The receptor source for this set is a woman aged 50 to 60 in good health and a related stem cell transplant donor. Both conserved end residues are part of each CDR3. Fields, in order: J gene, V gene, clone size, D gene, CDR3 protein, CDR3 DNA. D genes are given only for firm matches. The size of a clone is reported for some rows only, either as once, few or many, or as a class for expanded clones.

TRBJ1-5	TRBV21-1	-	-	CASSKIIISVVRTGRRQPQHF	TGTGCCAGCAGCAAGATCATTATATCGGTCGTGAGGACAGGGAGACGGCAGCCCCAGCATTTT
TRBJ1-2	TRBV5-8	-	TRBD1	CASSLIPGGSGGGYTF	TGTGCCAGCAGCTTGATCCCAGGGGGCTCCGGTGGTGGCTACACCTTC
TRBJ2-1	TRBV19	-	TRBD2	CASSILAGDYNEQFF	TGTGCCAGTAGTATCCTAGCGGGAGACTACAATGAGCAGTTCTTC
TRBJ1-5	TRBV5-6	once	-	CASSVSFNQPQHF	TGTGCCAGCAGCGTATCCTTCAATCAGCCCCAGCATTTT
TRBJ2-7	TRBV7-9	-	-	CASSLFDRGAHEQYF	TGTGCCAGCAGCTTGTTTGATCGGGGGGCCCACGAGCAGTACTTC
TRBJ2-3	TRBV13	-	-	CASSLGHTRTDTQYF	TGTGCCAGCAGCCTGGGACATACTCGGACAGATACGCAGTATTTT
TRBJ2-1	TRBV6-4	-	TRBD2	CASSRLAGSGLYNEQFF	TGTGCCAGCAGCAGACTAGCGGGTTCGGGCCTCTACAATGAGCAGTTCTTC
TRBJ2-7	TRBV9	once	-	CASSVEGHRAYEQYF	TGTGCCAGCAGCGTAGAGGGACACCGAGCCTACGAGCAGTACTTC
TRBJ2-3	TRBV7-9	-	-	CASSLEVDTQYF	TGTGCCAGCAGCTTGGAGGTGGATACGCAGTATTTT
TRBJ2-7	TRBV27	-	-	CASSFVHSSGTSYEQYF	TGTGCCAGCAGTTTCGTCCACTCGAGCGGTACCTCCTACGAGCAGTACTTC
TRBJ2-1	TRBV11-2	-	-	CASSLDRSSAWNEQFF	TGTGCCAGCAGCTTAGATCGTAGTAGCGCGTGGAATGAGCAGTTCTTC
TRBJ2-1	TRBV4-1	-	TRBD1	CASSPGTGTYNEQFF	TGCGCCAGCAGCCCCGGGACAGGTACCTACAATGAGCAGTTCTTC
TRBJ2-3	TRBV7-3	-	-	CASSYSGANTDTQYF	TGTGCCAGCAGCTACTCAGGGGCGAACACAGATACGCAGTATTTT
TRBJ2-3	TRBV7-9	-	-	CASSAPVEASTDTQYF	TGTGCCAGCAGCGCGCCCGTGGAGGCAAGCACAGATACGCAGTATTTT
TRBJ2-7	TRBV5-1	-	TRBD1	CASSLDFGRGNEQYF	TGCGCCAGCAGCTTGGATTTCGGCAGGGGGAACGAGCAGTACTTC
TRBJ2-2	TRBV15	-	-	CATSRATSFAGELFF	TGTGCCACCAGCAGAGCTACTAGTTTTGCCGGGGAGCTGTTTTTT
TRBJ2-7	TRBV6-5	-	-	CASSYSSIFYEQYF	TGTGCCAGCAGTTACTCTTCCATTTTCTACGAGCAGTACTTC
TRBJ2-4	TRBV6-6	-	-	CASSWLAKNIQYF	TGTGCCAGCAGTTGGCTAGCCAAAAACATTCAGTACTTC